This is a list of T cell receptor beta chains from one sample in a study of OX40 agonist ivuxolimab in advanced cancers. Clones were read by immunoSEQ multiplex PCR, and TCRdb kept only the in-frame ones, dropping some. The table has almost 70,000 clones, roughly nine tenths seen once; the top ten hold under 4.5%. The sequencing here drew on CD4+ or CD8+ T cells sorted from blood, taken in a trial of the OX40 agonist ivuxolimab. Receptors were obtained from an adult with an advanced solid tumor such as melanoma, head and neck, liver or kidney cancer. Both conserved end residues are part of each CDR3. A D gene is named only where the DNA matches it firmly. Size values are once, few and many counts, or a class for expanded clones, and some rows have none.

V gene: TRBV5-1
J gene: TRBJ1-1
D gene: NA
clone size: NA
CDR3 DNA: TGCGCCAGCAGCTTGTTCGGGGGTAGGACTGAAGCTTTCTTT
CDR3 protein: CASSLFGGRTEAFF

V gene: TRBV6-1
J gene: TRBJ2-5
D gene: TRBD2
clone size: NA
CDR3 DNA: TGTGCCAGGGGGACTAGCTTAGAGACCCAGTACTTC
CDR3 protein: CARGTSLETQYF

V gene: TRBV7-2
J gene: TRBJ2-3
D gene: NA
clone size: NA
CDR3 DNA: TGTGCCAGCAGCCTCCGTACAGATACGCAGTATTTT
CDR3 protein: CASSLRTDTQYF

V gene: TRBV18
J gene: TRBJ2-5
D gene: NA
clone size: NA
CDR3 DNA: TGTGCCAGCTCACCATCTCACGGGAGCACGGAGACCCAGTACTTC
CDR3 protein: CASSPSHGSTETQYF

V gene: TRBV7-2
J gene: TRBJ1-1
D gene: NA
clone size: NA
CDR3 DNA: TGTGCCAGCAGCGATTACAGTGCGGGGAGGACTGAAGCTTTCTTT
CDR3 protein: CASSDYSAGRTEAFF

V gene: TRBV6-6
J gene: TRBJ2-1
D gene: TRBD1
clone size: NA
CDR3 DNA: TGTGCCAGCAGTTACCAGGGGACAGGCAATGAGCAGTTCTTC
CDR3 protein: CASSYQGTGNEQFF

V gene: TRBV6-6
J gene: TRBJ2-2
D gene: NA
clone size: NA
CDR3 DNA: TGTGCCAGCACCAGGGGCGCCGACACCGGGGAGCTGTTTTTT
CDR3 protein: CASTRGADTGELFF

V gene: TRBV14
J gene: TRBJ1-1
D gene: NA
clone size: NA
CDR3 DNA: TGTGCCAGCAGCCAAGGGCAGAACACTGAAGCTTTCTTT
CDR3 protein: CASSQGQNTEAFF

V gene: TRBV7-9
J gene: TRBJ1-3
D gene: NA
clone size: NA
CDR3 DNA: TGTGCCAGCAGTCGACGGACAGCCCAGTACCGCTCTGGAAACACCATATATTTT
CDR3 protein: CASSRRTAQYRSGNTIYF

V gene: TRBV7-2
J gene: TRBJ1-2
D gene: NA
clone size: NA
CDR3 DNA: TGTGCCAGCAGCCCCGTCAGGGTTGGCTACACCTTC
CDR3 protein: CASSPVRVGYTF

V gene: TRBV10-3
J gene: TRBJ1-3
D gene: NA
clone size: NA
CDR3 DNA: TGTGCCATCACCCCGGGCCCGGGGAGAAACACCATATATTTT
CDR3 protein: CAITPGPGRNTIYF

V gene: TRBV7-9
J gene: TRBJ1-2
D gene: NA
clone size: NA
CDR3 DNA: TGTGCCAGCAGCTTGATCACAGCGGCTGCCTACACCTTC
CDR3 protein: CASSLITAAAYTF

V gene: TRBV2
J gene: TRBJ2-2
D gene: TRBD2
clone size: few
CDR3 DNA: TGTGCCAGCAGTCTAGCGGGAGGGTCCAACACCGGGGAGCTGTTTTTT
CDR3 protein: CASSLAGGSNTGELFF

V gene: TRBV10-2
J gene: TRBJ2-1
D gene: TRBD2
clone size: NA
CDR3 DNA: TGCGCCACCCTGGGAGCTAGCGGGTACAATGAGCAGTTCTTC
CDR3 protein: CATLGASGYNEQFF

V gene: TRBV9
J gene: TRBJ2-7
D gene: TRBD2
clone size: once
CDR3 DNA: TGTGCCAGCAGCGGCACTAGCGGGAGGAGTGGCGAGCAGTACTTC
CDR3 protein: CASSGTSGRSGEQYF

V gene: TRBV7-9
J gene: TRBJ2-2
D gene: TRBD2
clone size: NA
CDR3 DNA: TGTGCCAGCAGCTTAGGAGGGTCGGGACTAGGCACCGGGGAGCTGTTTTTT
CDR3 protein: CASSLGGSGLGTGELFF

V gene: TRBV7-9
J gene: TRBJ1-2
D gene: NA
clone size: NA
CDR3 DNA: TGTGCCAGCAGCTTAGAAGGGTTCGGCTACACCTTC
CDR3 protein: CASSLEGFGYTF

V gene: TRBV7-9
J gene: TRBJ1-4
D gene: NA
clone size: NA
CDR3 DNA: TGTGCCAGCAGCTCCCGACAGACTAATGAAAAACTGTTTTTT
CDR3 protein: CASSSRQTNEKLFF

V gene: TRBV14
J gene: TRBJ2-5
D gene: NA
clone size: NA
CDR3 DNA: TGTGCCAGCAGCCAAGCCGATTACAGGACCCAGTACTTC
CDR3 protein: CASSQADYRTQYF

V gene: TRBV29-1
J gene: TRBJ2-7
D gene: NA
clone size: NA
CDR3 DNA: TGCAGCGTCCGCGGGACTCCCGAACGCTCCTACGAGCAGTACTTC
CDR3 protein: CSVRGTPERSYEQYF

V gene: TRBV5-4
J gene: TRBJ2-3
D gene: NA
clone size: NA
CDR3 DNA: TGTGCCAGCAGCCCCCCTCGCACAGATACGCAGTATTTT
CDR3 protein: CASSPPRTDTQYF

V gene: TRBV7-2
J gene: TRBJ2-5
D gene: TRBD1
clone size: once
CDR3 DNA: TGTGCCAGCAGCCCGACAGGGGGCTATCAGAAGACCCAGTACTTC
CDR3 protein: CASSPTGGYQKTQYF

V gene: TRBV11-3
J gene: TRBJ2-6
D gene: NA
clone size: NA
CDR3 DNA: TGTGCCAGCAGCCTCACATGGGGGACCGGCTCTGGGGCCAACGTCCTGACTTTC
CDR3 protein: CASSLTWGTGSGANVLTF

V gene: TRBV6-5
J gene: TRBJ1-1
D gene: TRBD1
clone size: NA
CDR3 DNA: TGTGCCAGCAGCTCTCCGGGACAGGGGGACACTGAAGCTTTCTTT
CDR3 protein: CASSSPGQGDTEAFF

V gene: TRBV30
J gene: TRBJ2-7
D gene: TRBD1
clone size: NA
CDR3 DNA: TGTGCCGGGGACAGGGATTCCTACGAGCAGTACTTC
CDR3 protein: CAGDRDSYEQYF

V gene: TRBV30
J gene: TRBJ1-2
D gene: NA
clone size: NA
CDR3 DNA: TGTGCCTGGAGTGTACTGGGTCCTGGCTACACCTTC
CDR3 protein: CAWSVLGPGYTF

V gene: TRBV6-5
J gene: TRBJ1-2
D gene: TRBD1
clone size: NA
CDR3 DNA: TGTGCCAGCAATGACAGGGTGGTTGGCTACACCTTC
CDR3 protein: CASNDRVVGYTF

V gene: TRBV7-9
J gene: TRBJ2-2
D gene: TRBD1
clone size: NA
CDR3 DNA: TGTGCCAGCAGCTTAGCGCCGACAGGGGCCACCGGGGAGCTGTTTTTT
CDR3 protein: CASSLAPTGATGELFF

V gene: TRBV28
J gene: TRBJ1-3
D gene: NA
clone size: NA
CDR3 DNA: TGTGCCAGCACCCCTATGGCTCGGGACACCATATATTTT
CDR3 protein: CASTPMARDTIYF

V gene: TRBV5-4
J gene: TRBJ2-3
D gene: TRBD2
clone size: NA
CDR3 DNA: TGTGCCAGCAGCCTCCGGGGGGGAAGTATTGGCACAGATACGCAGTATTTT
CDR3 protein: CASSLRGGSIGTDTQYF

V gene: TRBV10-1
J gene: TRBJ1-1
D gene: NA
clone size: NA
CDR3 DNA: TGCGCCAGCAGTGACGAGAAGAACACTGAAGCTTTCTTT
CDR3 protein: CASSDEKNTEAFF

V gene: TRBV6-6
J gene: TRBJ2-3
D gene: TRBD2
clone size: NA
CDR3 DNA: TGTGCCAGCAGGCTCCGGGGGGACGGAGATACGCAGTATTTT
CDR3 protein: CASRLRGDGDTQYF

V gene: TRBV18
J gene: TRBJ2-3
D gene: TRBD1
clone size: NA
CDR3 DNA: TGTGCCAGCTCACCACCAAGGGGGCGCACAGATACGCAGTATTTT
CDR3 protein: CASSPPRGRTDTQYF

V gene: TRBV6-5
J gene: TRBJ2-5
D gene: TRBD2
clone size: NA
CDR3 DNA: TGTGCCAGCAGCCCCGGACTAGCGGGCGAGACCCAGTACTTC
CDR3 protein: CASSPGLAGETQYF

V gene: TRBV30
J gene: TRBJ1-2
D gene: NA
clone size: NA
CDR3 DNA: TGTGCCTGGAGTGTCCAGGGAGGAGGCTACACCTTC
CDR3 protein: CAWSVQGGGYTF

V gene: TRBV14
J gene: TRBJ2-5
D gene: NA
clone size: NA
CDR3 DNA: TGTGCCAGCAGCCAAGAGTCAGAGACCCAGTACTTC
CDR3 protein: CASSQESETQYF

V gene: TRBV15
J gene: TRBJ2-7
D gene: TRBD2
clone size: once
CDR3 DNA: TGTGCCACCAGTAGAGGGACTAGCGGGAGAAACGAGCAGTACTTC
CDR3 protein: CATSRGTSGRNEQYF

V gene: TRBV18
J gene: TRBJ2-1
D gene: NA
clone size: NA
CDR3 DNA: TGTGCCAGCTCACCTATAGCGGACAATGAGCAGTTCTTC
CDR3 protein: CASSPIADNEQFF

V gene: TRBV6-5
J gene: TRBJ2-1
D gene: TRBD2
clone size: NA
CDR3 DNA: TGTGCCAGCAGCGACCGACTAGCGGGATTAGAGCAGTTCTTC
CDR3 protein: CASSDRLAGLEQFF

V gene: TRBV6-6
J gene: TRBJ1-5
D gene: NA
clone size: once
CDR3 DNA: TGTGCCAGCAGCCCTGGGGGCCGCGAGGGGCCCCAGCATTTT
CDR3 protein: CASSPGGREGPQHF

V gene: TRBV5-4
J gene: TRBJ1-2
D gene: TRBD1
clone size: NA
CDR3 DNA: TGTGCCAGCAGCCAAGTCGGGACAGGGGGTTATGGCTACACCTTC
CDR3 protein: CASSQVGTGGYGYTF

V gene: TRBV5-1
J gene: TRBJ2-5
D gene: NA
clone size: NA
CDR3 DNA: TGCGCCAGCAGCTTGGTAGGGCAACAAGAGACCCAGTACTTC
CDR3 protein: CASSLVGQQETQYF

V gene: TRBV14
J gene: TRBJ2-1
D gene: NA
clone size: once
CDR3 DNA: TGTGCCAGCAGCGCCCTGGGTGGCCCGGAGAATGAGCAGTTCTTC
CDR3 protein: CASSALGGPENEQFF

V gene: TRBV5-4
J gene: TRBJ2-2
D gene: NA
clone size: NA
CDR3 DNA: TGTGCCAGCAGCTTGTATAAGGGTCACACCGGGGAGCTGTTTTTT
CDR3 protein: CASSLYKGHTGELFF

V gene: TRBV4-2
J gene: TRBJ1-5
D gene: NA
clone size: NA
CDR3 DNA: TGTGCCAGCAGCCAAGACCGGCAGGGAAATCAGCCCCAGCATTTT
CDR3 protein: CASSQDRQGNQPQHF

V gene: TRBV6-5
J gene: TRBJ2-7
D gene: NA
clone size: NA
CDR3 DNA: TGTGCCAGCAGTTCCCGGTGGAGGGGAACCTACGAGCAGTACTTC
CDR3 protein: CASSSRWRGTYEQYF